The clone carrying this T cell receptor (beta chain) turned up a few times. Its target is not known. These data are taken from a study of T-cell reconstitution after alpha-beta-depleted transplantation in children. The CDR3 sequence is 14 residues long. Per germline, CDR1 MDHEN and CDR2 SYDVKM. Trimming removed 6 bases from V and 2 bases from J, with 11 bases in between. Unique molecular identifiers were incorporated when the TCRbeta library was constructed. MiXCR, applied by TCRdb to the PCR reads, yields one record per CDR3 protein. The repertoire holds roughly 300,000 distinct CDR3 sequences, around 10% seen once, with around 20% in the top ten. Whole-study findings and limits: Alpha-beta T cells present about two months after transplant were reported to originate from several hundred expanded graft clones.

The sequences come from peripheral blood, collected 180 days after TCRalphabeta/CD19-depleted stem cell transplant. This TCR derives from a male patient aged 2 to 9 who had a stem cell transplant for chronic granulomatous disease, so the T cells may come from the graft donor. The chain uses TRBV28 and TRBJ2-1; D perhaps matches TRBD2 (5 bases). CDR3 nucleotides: TGTGCCAGCAGCCTGGGGAGCCCCTACAATGAGCAGTTCTTC. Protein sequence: CASSLGSPYNEQFF. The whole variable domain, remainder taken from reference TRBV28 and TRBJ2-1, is DVKVTQSSRYLVKRTGEKVFLECVQDMDHENMFWYRQDPGLGLRLIYFSYDVKMKEKGDIPEGYSVSREKKERFSLILESASTNQTSMYLCASSLGSPYNEQFFGPGTRLTVL.